This T cell receptor (beta chain) derives from a study of T cell responses to AZD1222 COVID-19 vaccine. General study findings and limits: Spike-spanning, vaccine-associated CD4 TCRs were dominant at 160-218 and 743-854.

Some clones are missing from TCRdb's copy, which holds only in-frame ones; the method was immunoSEQ multiplex PCR. Counted here are about 110,000 clones, around 87% occurring once; the ten biggest clones make up around 4.6%. This CDR3 spans 13 amino acids. The junction had 3 bases not matched to a gene; V was cut back by 4 bases and J by 5 bases. Germline loops: CDR1 MNHEY, CDR2 SVGEGT. To note about this clone: Its matching antigen is unknown.

This TCR was recovered from an adult who received the AZD1222 COVID-19 vaccine. J is TRBJ2-7 and V is TRBV6-2 or TRBV6-3; 9 bases fit TRBD2. Source: peripheral blood, taken 28 days after the second AZD1222 dose. The DNA for the CDR3 is TGTGCCAGCAGTTTGGCTAGCGGGAACGAGCAGTACTTC. It yields the protein CASSLASGNEQYF.